This T cell receptor (beta chain) appears in the sequencing data of a study of T cell repertoires in cytomegalovirus infection. Study background: As its CMV epitopes, the study selected recently identified HLA-C-restricted and well-studied HLA-B-restricted targets. Both a matching HLA type and CMV infection were indicated by public TCR beta signatures.

V lost 1 base to trimming and J lost 11 bases, with 17 bases between them. The CDR3 extends over 14 amino acids. The germline V gene encodes CDR1 SGHVS and CDR2 FNYEAQ. TCRdb recomputed calls from the reads with MiXCR, one row per CDR3 protein. The sample records about 310,000 distinct CDR3 sequences, approximately 25% being singletons. The table lists this clonotype with a few counts. Its antigen is currently unknown. Study observations and caveats: HLA-C-restricted TCR beta clonotypes specific for CMV led the ex vivo response. Summed frequency of public TCR beta families distinguished CMV carriers with the relevant HLA.

The receptor was isolated from a human donor in good health (CMV status not recorded). Some clones in this sample may be carry-over from other donors' samples. This specimen consisted of cultured PBMCs, obtained from culture after CMV antigen stimulation. The chain combines TRBV7-6 with TRBJ1-1; D unresolved. CDR3 sequence (DNA): TGTGCCAGCAGCTTAGTCCCCGGGGTGAAGATGGCTTTCTTT. This translates into CASSLVPGVKMAFF.